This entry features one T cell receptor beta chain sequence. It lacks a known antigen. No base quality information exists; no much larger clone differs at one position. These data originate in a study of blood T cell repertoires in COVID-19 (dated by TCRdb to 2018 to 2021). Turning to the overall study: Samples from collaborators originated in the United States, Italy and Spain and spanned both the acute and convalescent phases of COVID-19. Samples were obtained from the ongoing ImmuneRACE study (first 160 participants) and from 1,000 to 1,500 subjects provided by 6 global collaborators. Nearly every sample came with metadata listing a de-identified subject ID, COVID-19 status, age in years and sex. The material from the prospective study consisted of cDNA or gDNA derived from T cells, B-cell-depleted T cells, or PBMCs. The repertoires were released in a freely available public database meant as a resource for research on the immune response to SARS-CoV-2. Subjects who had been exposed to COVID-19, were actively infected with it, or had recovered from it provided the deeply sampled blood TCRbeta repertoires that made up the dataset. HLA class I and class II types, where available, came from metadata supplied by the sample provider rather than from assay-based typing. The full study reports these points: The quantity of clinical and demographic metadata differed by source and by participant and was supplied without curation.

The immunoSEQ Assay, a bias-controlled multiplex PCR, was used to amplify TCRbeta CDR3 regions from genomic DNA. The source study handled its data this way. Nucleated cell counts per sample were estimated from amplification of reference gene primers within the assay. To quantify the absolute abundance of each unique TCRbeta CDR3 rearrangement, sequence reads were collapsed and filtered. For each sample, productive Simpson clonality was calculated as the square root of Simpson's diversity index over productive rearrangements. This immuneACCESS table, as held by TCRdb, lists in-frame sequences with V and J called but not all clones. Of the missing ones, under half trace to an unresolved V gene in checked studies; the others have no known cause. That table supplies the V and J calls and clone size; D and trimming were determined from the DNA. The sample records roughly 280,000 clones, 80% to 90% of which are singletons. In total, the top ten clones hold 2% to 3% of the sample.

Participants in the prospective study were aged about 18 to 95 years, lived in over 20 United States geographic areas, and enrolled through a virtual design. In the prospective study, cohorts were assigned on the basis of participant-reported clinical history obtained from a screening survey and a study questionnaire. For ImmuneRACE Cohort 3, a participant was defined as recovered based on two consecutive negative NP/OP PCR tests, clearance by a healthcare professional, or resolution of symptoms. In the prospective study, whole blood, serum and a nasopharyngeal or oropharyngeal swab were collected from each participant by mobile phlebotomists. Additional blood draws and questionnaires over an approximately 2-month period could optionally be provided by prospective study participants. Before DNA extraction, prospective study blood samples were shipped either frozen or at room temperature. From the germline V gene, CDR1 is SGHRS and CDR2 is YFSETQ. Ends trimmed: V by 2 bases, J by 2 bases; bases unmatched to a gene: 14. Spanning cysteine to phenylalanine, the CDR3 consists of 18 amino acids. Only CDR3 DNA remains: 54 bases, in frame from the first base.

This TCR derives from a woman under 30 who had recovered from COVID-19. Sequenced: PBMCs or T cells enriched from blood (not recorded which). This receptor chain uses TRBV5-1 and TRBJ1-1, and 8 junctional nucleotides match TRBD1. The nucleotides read TGCGCCAGCAGCTTCTCGCCGGACAGGGCAGTGGGAAACACTGAAGCTTTCTTT. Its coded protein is CASSFSPDRAVGNTEAFF.